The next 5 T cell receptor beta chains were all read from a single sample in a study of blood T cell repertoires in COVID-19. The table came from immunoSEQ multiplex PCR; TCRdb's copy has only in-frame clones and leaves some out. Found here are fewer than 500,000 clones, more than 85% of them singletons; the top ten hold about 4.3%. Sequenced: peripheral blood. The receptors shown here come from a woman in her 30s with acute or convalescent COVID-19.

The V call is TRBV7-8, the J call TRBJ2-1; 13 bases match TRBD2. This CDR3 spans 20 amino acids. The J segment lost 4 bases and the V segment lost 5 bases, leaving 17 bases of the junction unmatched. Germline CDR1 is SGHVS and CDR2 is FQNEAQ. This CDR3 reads CASSGGTSGVGKKSYNEQFF. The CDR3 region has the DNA TGTGCCAGCAGCGGAGGGACTAGCGGGGTGGGTAAGAAATCTTACAATGAGCAGTTCTTC.

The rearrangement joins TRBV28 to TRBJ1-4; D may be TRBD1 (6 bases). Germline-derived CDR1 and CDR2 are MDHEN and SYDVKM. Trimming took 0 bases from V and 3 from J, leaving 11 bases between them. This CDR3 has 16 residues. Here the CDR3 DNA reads TGTGCCAGCAGTTTATGGGGAGGGGGTCCTAATGAAAAACTGTTTTTT. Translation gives CASSLWGGGPNEKLFF. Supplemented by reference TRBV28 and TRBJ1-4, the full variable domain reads DVKVTQSSRYLVKRTGEKVFLECVQDMDHENMFWYRQDPGLGLRLIYFSYDVKMKEKGDIPEGYSVSREKKERFSLILESASTNQTSMYLCASSLWGGGPNEKLFFGSGTQLSVL.

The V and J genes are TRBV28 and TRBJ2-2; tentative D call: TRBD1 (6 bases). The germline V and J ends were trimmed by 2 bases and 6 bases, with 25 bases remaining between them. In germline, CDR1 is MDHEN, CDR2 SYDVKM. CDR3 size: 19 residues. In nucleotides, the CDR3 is TGTGCCAGCAGTTTAAACCGACGGTACAGGGTGTACGGCTCCGGGGAGCTGTTTTTT. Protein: CASSLNRRYRVYGSGELFF.

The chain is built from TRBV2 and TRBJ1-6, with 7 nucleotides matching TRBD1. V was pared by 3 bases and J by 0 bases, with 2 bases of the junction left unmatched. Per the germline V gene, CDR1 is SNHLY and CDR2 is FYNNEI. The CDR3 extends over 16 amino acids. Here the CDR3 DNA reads TGTGCCAGCAGTGAGCAGGGGGACTCCTATAATTCACCCCTCCACTTT. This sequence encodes CASSEQGDSYNSPLHF.

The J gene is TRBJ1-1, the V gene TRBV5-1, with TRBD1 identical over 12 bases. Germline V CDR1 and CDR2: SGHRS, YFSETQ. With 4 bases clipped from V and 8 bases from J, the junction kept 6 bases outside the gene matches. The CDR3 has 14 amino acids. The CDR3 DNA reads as TGCGCCAGCAGCGCCGGGACAGGGGGCCTCGAAGCTTTCTTT. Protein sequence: CASSAGTGGLEAFF.